This T cell receptor (beta chain) was sequenced in a study of vaccination effects on CD4 cells after COVID-19. The repertoire was sequenced with immunoSEQ multiplex PCR; TCRdb's copy has only in-frame clones and lacks some. The repertoire holds over 80,000 clones, with more than 60% as singletons. Antigen-specific CD4+ T cells were first expanded with viral peptide pools by the ViraFEST assay and only then sequenced. A roughly 10-day culture period preceded the isolation of CD4+ T cells. The participants, recipients of two vaccine doses, got either BNT162b2 or mRNA-1273. Testing of the vaccine recipients showed negative nucleocapsid antibodies and no prior SARS-CoV-2 infection. About this clone: The antigen remains unidentified.

Between the trimmed V and J ends, which lost 3 bases and 4 bases, there was a span of 12 bases. This CDR3 region has 14 residues. Germline V gene lookup returns CDR1 GTSNPN and CDR2 SVGIG (reference sequence). This TCR was sampled from a human donor who received a COVID-19 vaccine. This chain links TRBV30 with TRBJ1-4, with D possibly TRBD1 on 5 matching bases. Sample: CD4+ T cells from PBMCs cultured with HCoV-OC43 spike peptides, taken after COVID-19 vaccination. This sample's subset: HCoV-OC43 spike overlapping peptide pool stimulation. In DNA form, the CDR3 reads TGTGCCTGGAGAGACAGTTGGGATAATGAAAAACTGTTTTTT. This encodes CAWRDSWDNEKLFF.